The next 27 T cell receptor beta chains were all read from a single sample in a study of blood T cell repertoires in COVID-19. TCRdb keeps only in-frame clones here, not all; method: immunoSEQ multiplex PCR. The profile shows roughly 130,000 clones, more than 70% of them singletons. Material: peripheral blood. The receptor source for this set is a woman aged 55-70 years with acute or convalescent COVID-19.

This chain links TRBV7-6 with TRBJ2-5; possibly TRBD1 for D (5 bases). This CDR3 has 18 residues. V gave up 5 bases and J gave up 1 base, with 23 bases separating them. Germline CDR1 reads SGHVS; CDR2 reads FNYEAQ. The CDR3 nucleotides are TGTGCCAGCAGCAAGGACATTGATGCGGCGACTGCCCAAGAGACCCAGTACTTC. Protein: CASSKDIDAATAQETQYF. Full variable domain (rest looked up from reference TRBV7-6 and TRBJ2-5): GAGVSQSPRYKVTKRGQDVALRCDPISGHVSLYWYRQALGQGPEFLTYFNYEAQQDKSGLPNDRFSAERPEGSISTLTIQRTEQRDSAMYRCASSKDIDAATAQETQYFGPGTRLLVL.

V is TRBV6-5 and J is TRBJ1-4; 8 nucleotides align to TRBD1. The CDR3 extends over 15 amino acids. After removal of 2 bases from V and 8 bases from J, the junction contained 7 bases not matched to a gene. CDR1 and CDR2 from the germline V gene are MNHEY and SVGAGI. The CDR3 sequence: CASSYQTGGIEKLFF. The DNA of the CDR3 is TGTGCCAGCAGTTACCAAACAGGGGGTATAGAAAAACTGTTTTTT.

About this clone: This CDR3 is also generated by other DNA sequences in the sample. This chain joins TRBV20-1 and TRBJ2-1; D is perhaps TRBD2 (5 bases). V was shortened by 3 bases and J by 7 bases, with 7 bases between the two germline ends. The length of the CDR3 is 11 residues. In germline, CDR1 is DFQATT, CDR2 SNEGSKA (reference sequence). The CDR3 DNA is TGCAGTGCTAGGGAGGTTAATGAGCAGTTCTTC. This encodes CSAREVNEQFF.

The chain uses TRBV19 and TRBJ2-3, with TRBD1 matching over 9 bases. V was clipped by 5 bases and J by 3 bases; unmatched bases: 6. The CDR3 extends over 15 amino acids. Germline V CDR1 and CDR2: LNHDA, SQIVND (reference sequence). The CDR3 spells CASSGGQGITDTQYF. In DNA, the CDR3 is TGTGCCAGTAGTGGGGGACAGGGCATAACAGATACGCAGTATTTT. Using reference TRBV19 and TRBJ2-3 for the parts outside the CDR3, the full variable domain is DGGITQSPKYLFRKEGQNVTLSCEQNLNHDAMYWYRQDPGQGLRLIYYSQIVNDFQKGDIAEGYSVSREKKESFPLTVTSAQKNPTAFYLCASSGGQGITDTQYFGPGTRLTVL.

In this sample, this clone turned up a few times. The chain combines TRBV7-8 with TRBJ1-1, with a possible D match to TRBD1 (6 bases). Germline loops: CDR1 SGHVS, CDR2 FQNEAQ. The CDR3 sequence is 13 residues long. The CDR3 DNA sequence: TGTGTGCAGACGAACAGGGCGGGCACTGAAGCTTTCTTT. The encoded protein is CVQTNRAGTEAFF.

This chain joins TRBV28 and TRBJ1-5; 7 bases are a match to TRBD1. Looked up from germline, CDR1 is MDHEN and CDR2 is SYDVKM. V shed 4 bases and J 3 bases; nucleotides not matched to a gene: 9. The CDR3 runs to 16 residues. In nucleotides, the CDR3 is TGTGCCAGCAGTTCAACCCCGGGACAGCTCAATCAGCCCCAGCATTTT. Protein sequence: CASSSTPGQLNQPQHF.

The chain combines TRBV18 with TRBJ2-1; possibly TRBD2 for D (6 bases). This CDR3 comprises 13 residues. The germline gives CDR1 KGHSH, CDR2 LQKENI. Trimming removed 1 base from V and 7 bases from J, with 8 bases in between. This CDR3 is CASSPLADNEQFF. The DNA of the CDR3 is TGTGCCAGCTCACCACTAGCGGATAATGAGCAGTTCTTC. Filled out from reference TRBV18 and TRBJ2-1, the complete variable domain reads NAGVMQNPRHLVRRRGQEARLRCSPMKGHSHVYWYRQLPEEGLKFMVYLQKENIIDESGMPKERFSAEFPKEGPSILRIQQVVRGDSAAYFCASSPLADNEQFFGPGTRLTVL.

The chain recombines TRBV7-9 with TRBJ2-1; TRBD1 matches at 7 bases. Germline V lookup: CDR1 SEHNR, CDR2 FQNEAQ (reference sequence). The CDR3 contains 17 residues. V shed 0 bases and J 1 base; nucleotides not matched to a gene: 6. The CDR3 DNA is TGTGCCAGCAGCTTAGCGGGACAGATAAGATCCTACAATGAGCAGTTCTTC. This gives the protein CASSLAGQIRSYNEQFF.

The chain couples TRBV15 to TRBJ1-1; 10 bases are shared with TRBD1. The junction had 8 bases not matched to a gene; V was cut back by 3 bases and J by 7 bases. The CDR3 runs to 15 residues. Germline-derived CDR1 and CDR2 are LNHNV and YYDKDF (reference sequence). The chain's CDR3 is CATSRATGGAGEAFF. DNA for the CDR3: TGTGCCACCAGCAGGGCGACAGGGGGCGCGGGTGAAGCTTTCTTT.

The count of this clone is one. The CDR3 DNA sequence: TGTGCCAGCGGCAACACTGAAGCTTTCTTT. It is translated as CASGNTEAFF. This chain uses TRBV3-1 (or the pseudogene TRBV3-2) with TRBJ1-1, with unresolved D. This CDR3 spans 10 amino acids. The V gene lost 8 bases and the J gene lost 2 bases, with 3 bases spanning the gap. Germline CDR1 and CDR2: LGHDT and YNNKEL (reference sequence).

Only a few counts were recorded for this clone. The chain uses TRBV27 and TRBJ1-5; maybe TRBD1 (5 bases). Trimming stripped 2 bases from V and 5 bases from J, with 7 bases between. This CDR3 contains 13 residues. Germline V gene sequence: CDR1 MNHEY, CDR2 SMNVEV (reference sequence). CDR3 nucleotides: TGTGCCAGCAGTTTAGCGGGGGATCAGCCCCAGCATTTT. It translates to CASSLAGDQPQHF.

This clone has only a few counts. The rearrangement links TRBV30 to TRBJ1-1; D is perhaps TRBD1 (6 bases). CDR3 length: 10 amino acids. V shed 7 bases and J shed 5 bases, with 8 bases lying between them. Germline assignment: CDR1 GTSNPN and CDR2 SVGIG (reference sequence). The chain's CDR3 is CAFRGTEAFF. The DNA of the CDR3 is TGTGCCTTCAGGGGAACTGAAGCTTTCTTT.

This clone was counted a single time. The V call is TRBV6-1, the J call TRBJ1-2; a weak D match, TRBD1 (5 bases). CDR3 size: 12 residues. V lost 3 bases to trimming and J lost 8 bases, with 10 bases between them. Germline V CDR1 and CDR2: MNHNS, SASEGT. CDR3 in DNA: TGTGCCAGCAGTGAGGCAGGGCAGGGCTACACCTTC. It is translated as CASSEAGQGYTF.

The chain links TRBV7-3 to TRBJ2-3, with 12 bases that match TRBD2. The CDR3 consists of 17 residues. The germline V gene encodes CDR1 SGHTA and CDR2 FQGTGA. Trimming cost V 4 bases and J 2 bases; bases outside gene matches: 7. The CDR3: CASSYGRTSGATDTQYF. CDR3 nucleotides: TGTGCCAGCAGCTACGGAAGGACTAGCGGGGCCACAGATACGCAGTATTTT.

The chain has TRBV27 and TRBJ2-1; 11 nucleotides align to TRBD2. The length of the CDR3 is 16 residues. The germline CDR1 and CDR2 sequences are MNHEY and SMNVEV (reference sequence). Trimming took 5 bases from V and 5 from J; bases not matched to a gene: 8. The DNA of the CDR3 is TGTGCCAGCAGTAGACATGGGACTAGCGGAAACAATGAGCAGTTCTTC. This sequence encodes CASSRHGTSGNNEQFF.

This clone appeared a few times. The chain couples TRBV30 to TRBJ1-1; 9 positions agree with TRBD1. Trimming at V came to 4 bases and at J to 10 bases, leaving 16 bases not matched to a gene. Germline values: CDR1 GTSNPN, CDR2 SVGIG (reference sequence). The CDR3 loop spans 15 amino acids. Here the CDR3 reads CAWNRPGTGRSRAFF. The CDR3 bases are TGTGCCTGGAACCGACCGGGGACAGGGAGATCGAGAGCTTTCTTT.

As DNA, the CDR3 is TGTGCCAGCAGTCCATCGGGACAGGGTGGCTATGGCTACACCTTC. As protein: CASSPSGQGGYGYTF. This chain links TRBV27 with TRBJ1-2, with 9 nucleotides matching TRBD1. Germline lookup yields CDR1 MNHEY and CDR2 SMNVEV (reference sequence). J lost 4 bases, V lost 5 bases, and 8 bases had no gene match. CDR3 length: 15 residues.

The chain combines TRBV7-2 with TRBJ2-1; TRBD2 is a possible D gene (5 bases). V gave up 1 base and J gave up 4 bases, with 14 bases separating them. Germline V CDR1 and CDR2: SGHTA, FQGNSA. This CDR3 has 16 amino acids. CDR3 residues: CASSLGLLGRYNEQFF. The CDR3 bases are TGTGCCAGCAGCTTAGGTCTACTAGGGCGGTACAATGAGCAGTTCTTC.

This chain uses TRBV24-1 with TRBJ2-2; 7 positions agree with TRBD1. The CDR3 contains 17 residues. Looked up from germline, CDR1 is KGHDR and CDR2 is SFDVKD. The V segment lost 4 bases and the J segment 3 bases; nucleotides outside the gene matches: 10. CDR3 nucleotides: TGTGCCACCAGTGAACTCAAGGGGGCGCGGGACACCGGGGAGCTGTTTTTT. The encoded protein is CATSELKGARDTGELFF.

This chain connects TRBV29-1 to TRBJ2-3; 7 bases fit TRBD2. CDR1 is SQVTM, CDR2 ANQGSEA, per germline. The J segment lost 7 bases and the V segment lost 1 base, leaving 14 bases of the junction unmatched. The CDR3 sequence is 16 residues long. CDR3 bases: TGCAGCGTTGAAGTCCTCGAGCGAGGGAGGGATAATACGCAGTATTTT. Translated: CSVEVLERGRDNTQYF.

In this sample, this clone turned up once. The rearrangement joins TRBV2 to TRBJ1-2; D perhaps matches TRBD1 (5 bases). This CDR3 comprises 13 residues. Germline loops: CDR1 SNHLY, CDR2 FYNNEI. Trimming cost V 4 bases and J 4 bases, with 10 bases left between them. The chain's CDR3 is CASSVQGSYGYTF. CDR3 nucleotide sequence: TGTGCCAGCAGTGTCCAGGGCAGCTATGGCTACACCTTC.

The chain employs TRBV27 and TRBJ2-2, with 7 nucleotides matching TRBD2. Germline V lookup: CDR1 MNHEY, CDR2 SMNVEV (reference sequence). The CDR3 is 16 residues long. The V segment lost 1 base and the J segment 3 bases; nucleotides outside the gene matches: 5. This chain's CDR3 is CASSLFGGRDTGELFF. As DNA, the CDR3 is TGTGCCAGCAGTTTATTTGGCGGGAGAGACACCGGGGAGCTGTTTTTT.

The rearrangement links TRBV7-3 to TRBJ2-1; 8 nucleotides align to TRBD1. V was clipped by 5 bases and J by 5 bases; unmatched bases: 5. Per the germline V gene, CDR1 is SGHTA and CDR2 is FQGTGA. The CDR3 is 14 residues long. CDR3 sequence (DNA): TGTGCCAGCAGCCCCCAGACAGGGGACAATGAGCAGTTCTTC. Residues: CASSPQTGDNEQFF.

The chain uses TRBV6-5 and TRBJ1-2; D uncertain. V was clipped by 0 bases and J by 4 bases, with 9 bases between them. This CDR3 region has 14 residues. Looked up from germline, CDR1 is MNHEY and CDR2 is SVGAGI. The CDR3 loop reads CASSYSSGLYGYTF. The CDR3 nucleotides are TGTGCCAGCAGTTACTCGTCAGGTCTCTATGGCTACACCTTC.

This sequence joins TRBV4-2 and TRBJ1-4, with D perhaps TRBD1 (6 bases). This CDR3 is 16 amino acids long. Germline assignment: CDR1 LGHNA and CDR2 YNFKEQ. The ends were cut back, 2 bases at V and 7 bases at J, with 17 bases in the middle. CDR3: CASSQRAGARGEKLFF. The CDR3 region has the DNA TGTGCCAGCAGCCAAAGGGCGGGGGCGCGGGGTGAAAAACTGTTTTTT.

There are a few counts of this clone. The chain carries TRBV5-1 and TRBJ1-2; D possibly corresponds to TRBD1 (5 bases). CDR1 is SGHRS and CDR2 is YFSETQ in the germline V gene. V was cut by 3 bases and J by 8 bases, with 14 bases left in between. The CDR3 is 13 amino acids. DNA of the CDR3: TGCGCCAGCAGCTCATCTATCAGGGAAGGCTACACCTTC. Encoded protein: CASSSSIREGYTF.

The J gene is TRBJ2-2, the V gene TRBV9, with 10 nucleotides matching TRBD2. The CDR3 is 16 amino acids. The trim removed 1 base at V and 4 bases at J, leaving 4 bases unmatched. Germline CDR1 is SGDLS and CDR2 is YYNGEE. The CDR3 DNA is TGTGCCAGCAGCGTAACTGGGACTAGCGTCACCGGGGAGCTGTTTTTT. This gives the protein CASSVTGTSVTGELFF.